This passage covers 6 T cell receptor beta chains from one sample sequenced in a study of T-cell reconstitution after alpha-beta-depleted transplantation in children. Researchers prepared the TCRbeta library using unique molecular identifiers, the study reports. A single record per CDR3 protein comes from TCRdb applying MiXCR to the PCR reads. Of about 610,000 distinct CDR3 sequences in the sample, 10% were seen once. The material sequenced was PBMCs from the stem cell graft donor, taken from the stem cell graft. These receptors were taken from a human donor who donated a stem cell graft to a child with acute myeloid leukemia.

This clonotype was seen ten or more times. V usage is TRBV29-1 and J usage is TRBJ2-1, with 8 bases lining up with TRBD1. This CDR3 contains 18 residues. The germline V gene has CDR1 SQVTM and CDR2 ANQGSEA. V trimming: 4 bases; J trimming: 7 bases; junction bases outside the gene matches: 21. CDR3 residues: CSVVVGRGLEVSINEQFF. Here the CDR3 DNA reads TGCAGCGTTGTGGTGGGCAGGGGGCTGGAAGTGTCTATAAATGAGCAGTTCTTC.

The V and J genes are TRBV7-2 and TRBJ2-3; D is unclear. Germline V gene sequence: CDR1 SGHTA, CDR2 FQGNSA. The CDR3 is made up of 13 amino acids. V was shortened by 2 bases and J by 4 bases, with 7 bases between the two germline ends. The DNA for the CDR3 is TGTGCCAGCAGCTTAAAATGGGCAGATACGCAGTATTTT. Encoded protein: CASSLKWADTQYF.

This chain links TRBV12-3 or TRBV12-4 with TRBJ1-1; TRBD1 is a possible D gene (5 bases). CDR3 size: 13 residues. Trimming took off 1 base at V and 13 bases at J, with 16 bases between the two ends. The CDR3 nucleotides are TGTGCCAGCAGTTTAGGGGGGGGGGTAGGCCGTTTCTTT. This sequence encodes CASSLGGGVGRFF.

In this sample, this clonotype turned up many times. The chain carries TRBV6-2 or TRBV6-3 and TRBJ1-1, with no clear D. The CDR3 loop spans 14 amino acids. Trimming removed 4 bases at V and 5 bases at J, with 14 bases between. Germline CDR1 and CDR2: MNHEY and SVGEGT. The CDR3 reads CASSFGRGETEAFF. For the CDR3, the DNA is TGTGCCAGCAGTTTCGGCCGGGGAGAAACTGAAGCTTTCTTT.

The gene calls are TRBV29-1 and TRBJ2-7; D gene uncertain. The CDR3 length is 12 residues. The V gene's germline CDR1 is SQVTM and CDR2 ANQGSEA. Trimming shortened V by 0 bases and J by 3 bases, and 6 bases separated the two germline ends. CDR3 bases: TGCAGCGTTGAAGATAAGGGCTACGAGCAGTACTTC. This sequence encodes CSVEDKGYEQYF.

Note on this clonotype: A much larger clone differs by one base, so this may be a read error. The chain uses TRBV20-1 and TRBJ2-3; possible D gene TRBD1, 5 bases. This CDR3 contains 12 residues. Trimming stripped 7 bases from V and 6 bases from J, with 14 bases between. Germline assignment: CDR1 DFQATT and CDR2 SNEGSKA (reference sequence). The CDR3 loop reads CSVRRSGDTQYF. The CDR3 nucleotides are TGCAGTGTACGAAGGTCAGGGGATACGCAGTATTTT.